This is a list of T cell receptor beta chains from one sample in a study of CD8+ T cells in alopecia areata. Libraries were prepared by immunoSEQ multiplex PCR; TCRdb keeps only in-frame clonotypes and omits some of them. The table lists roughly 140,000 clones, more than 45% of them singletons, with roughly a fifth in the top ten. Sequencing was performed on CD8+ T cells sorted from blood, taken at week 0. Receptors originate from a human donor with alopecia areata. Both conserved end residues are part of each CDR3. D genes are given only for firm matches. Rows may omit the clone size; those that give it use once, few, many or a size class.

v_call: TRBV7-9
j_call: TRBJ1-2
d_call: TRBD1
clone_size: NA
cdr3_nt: TGTGCCAGCGGCACCGGGACAGGGGTCCAAAAGGGCTATGGCTACACCTTC
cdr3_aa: CASGTGTGVQKGYGYTF

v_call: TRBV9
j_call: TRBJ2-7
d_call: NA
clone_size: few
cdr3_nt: TGTGCCAGCAGCGTAGGACTTCACTACGAGCAGTACTTC
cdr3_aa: CASSVGLHYEQYF

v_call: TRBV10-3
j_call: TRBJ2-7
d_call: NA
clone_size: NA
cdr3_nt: TGTGCCATCAGTGAGTCATTAGGGAACGAGCAGTACTTC
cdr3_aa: CAISESLGNEQYF

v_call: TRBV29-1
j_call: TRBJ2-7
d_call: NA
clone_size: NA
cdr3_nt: TGCAGCGTGGAGGCGTGGGGGTCCAGCTCCTACGAGCAGTACTTC
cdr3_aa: CSVEAWGSSSYEQYF

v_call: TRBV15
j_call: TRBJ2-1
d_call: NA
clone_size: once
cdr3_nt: TGTGCCACCAGCCCTGAGCGAGGGACGGGGGAGCAGTTCTTC
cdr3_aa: CATSPERGTGEQFF

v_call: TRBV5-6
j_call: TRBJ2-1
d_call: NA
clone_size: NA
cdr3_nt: TGTGCCAGCAGTCAAGGCATCAATGAGCAGTTCTTC
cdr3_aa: CASSQGINEQFF

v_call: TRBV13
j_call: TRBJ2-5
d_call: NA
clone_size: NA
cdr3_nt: TGTGCCAGCAGCTTGGGACTGACAGAGACCCAGTACTTC
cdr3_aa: CASSLGLTETQYF

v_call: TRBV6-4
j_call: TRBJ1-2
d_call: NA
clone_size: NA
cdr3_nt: TGTGCCAGCAGTAGAACAGGGTCGTTGGGCTACACCTTC
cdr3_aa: CASSRTGSLGYTF

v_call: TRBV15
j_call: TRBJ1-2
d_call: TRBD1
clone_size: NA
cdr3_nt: TGTGCCACCAGCAGAGAGACAGGGTCCCGGGGCTACACCTTC
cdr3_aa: CATSRETGSRGYTF

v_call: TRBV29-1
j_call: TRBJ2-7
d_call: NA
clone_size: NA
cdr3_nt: TGCAGCGCCCTACGCGGCGCAGGACCCTACGAGCAGTACTTC
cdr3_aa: CSALRGAGPYEQYF

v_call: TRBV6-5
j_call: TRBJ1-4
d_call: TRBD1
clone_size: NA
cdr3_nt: TGTGCCAGCAGTTGGGGGACAGGGAATGAAAAACTGTTTTTT
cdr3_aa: CASSWGTGNEKLFF

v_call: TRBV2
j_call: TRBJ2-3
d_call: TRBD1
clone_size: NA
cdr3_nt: TGTGCCAGCAGTACGGGACAGGGGAACACAGATACGCAGTATTTT
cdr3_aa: CASSTGQGNTDTQYF

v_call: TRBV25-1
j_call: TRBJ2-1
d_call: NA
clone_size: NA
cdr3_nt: TGTGCCAGCAGCTCAAACAATGAGCAGTTCTTC
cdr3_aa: CASSSNNEQFF

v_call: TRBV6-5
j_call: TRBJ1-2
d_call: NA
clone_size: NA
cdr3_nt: TGTGCCAGCAGTTCCTATGGCTACACCTTC
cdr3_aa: CASSSYGYTF

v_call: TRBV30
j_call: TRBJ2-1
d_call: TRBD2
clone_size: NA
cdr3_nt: TGTGCCTGGAGTATGAGCGGGGAGAATGAGCAGTTCTTC
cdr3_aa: CAWSMSGENEQFF

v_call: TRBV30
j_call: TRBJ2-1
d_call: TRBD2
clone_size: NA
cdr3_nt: TGTGCCTGGAGTGGGAGCGGGGGGGCATGGGAGCAGTTCTTC
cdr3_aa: CAWSGSGGAWEQFF

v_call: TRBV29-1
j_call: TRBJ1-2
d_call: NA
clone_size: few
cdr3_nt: TGCAGCGTGGCTATAGACACGGATGGCTACACCTTC
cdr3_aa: CSVAIDTDGYTF

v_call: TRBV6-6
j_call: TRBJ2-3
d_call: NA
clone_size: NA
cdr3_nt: TGTGCCAGCACCAAATTAGAAGAGGGCACAGATACGCAGTATTTT
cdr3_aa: CASTKLEEGTDTQYF

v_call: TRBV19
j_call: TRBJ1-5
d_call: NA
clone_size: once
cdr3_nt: TGTGCCAGTAGTCCCAGGGACGGCCAGGGGACCCAGCATTTT
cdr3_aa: CASSPRDGQGTQHF

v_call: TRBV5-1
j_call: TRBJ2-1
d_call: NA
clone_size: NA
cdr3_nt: TGCGCCAGCAGCTCCCTTGCGGGTGGGCCGCCGGATGAGCAGTTCTTC
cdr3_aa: CASSSLAGGPPDEQFF

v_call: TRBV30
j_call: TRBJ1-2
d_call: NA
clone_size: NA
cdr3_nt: TGTGCCTGGAGTGTAAGTCGGGACGGATACTATGGCTACACCTTC
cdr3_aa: CAWSVSRDGYYGYTF

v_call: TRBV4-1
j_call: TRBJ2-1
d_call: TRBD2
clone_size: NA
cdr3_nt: TGCGCCAGCAGAACGGGACTAGCGGGATCGAATGCCTACAATGAGCAGTTCTTC
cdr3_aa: CASRTGLAGSNAYNEQFF

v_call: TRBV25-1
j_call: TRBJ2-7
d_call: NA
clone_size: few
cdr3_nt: TGTGCCAGCCGATCCCCAACCTCCTCTTACGAGCAGTACTTC
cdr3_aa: CASRSPTSSYEQYF

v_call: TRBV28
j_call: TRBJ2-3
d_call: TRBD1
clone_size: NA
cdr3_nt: TGTGCCAGCAGTCTTGCAGTCCAGAAAGGGGGGACAGGCTACACAGATACGCAGTATTTT
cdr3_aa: CASSLAVQKGGTGYTDTQYF

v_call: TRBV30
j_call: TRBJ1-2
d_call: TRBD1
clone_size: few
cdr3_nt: TGTGCCTGGAGACAGGGGCTCCTTGGCTACACCTTC
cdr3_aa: CAWRQGLLGYTF

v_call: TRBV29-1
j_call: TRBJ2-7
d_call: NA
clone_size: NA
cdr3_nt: TGCAGCGTTGAAGATAGCGTCTCCTACGAGCAGTACTTC
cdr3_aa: CSVEDSVSYEQYF

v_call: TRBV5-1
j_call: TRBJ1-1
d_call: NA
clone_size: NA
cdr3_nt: TGCGCCAGCAGCTTGGCTACGATGATCGGGGTAGAGGACACTGAAGCTTTCTTT
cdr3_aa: CASSLATMIGVEDTEAFF

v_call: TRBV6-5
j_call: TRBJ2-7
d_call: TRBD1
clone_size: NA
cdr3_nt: TGTGCCAGCAGTTACTCGATCGGACAGGTCACCCACGAGCAGTACTTC
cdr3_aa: CASSYSIGQVTHEQYF

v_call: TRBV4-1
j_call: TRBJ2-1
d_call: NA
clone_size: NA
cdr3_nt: TGCGCCAGCAGCCAACCCGGGACGGTCACCTACAATGAGCAGTTCTTC
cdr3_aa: CASSQPGTVTYNEQFF

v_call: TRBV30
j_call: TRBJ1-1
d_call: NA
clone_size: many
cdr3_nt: TGTGCCTGGAGCTCTAACAGGGCGGAAGCTTTCTTT
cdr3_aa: CAWSSNRAEAFF

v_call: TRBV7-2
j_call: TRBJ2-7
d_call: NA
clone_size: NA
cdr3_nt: TGTGCCAGCACCATGACGGACACAAACGAGCAGTACTTC
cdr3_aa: CASTMTDTNEQYF